The 2 T cell receptor beta chains below all came from one sample that was sequenced in a study of patients and donors after allogeneic stem cell transplantation. TCRdb recomputed calls from the RT-PCR reads with MiXCR, one row per CDR3 protein. Seen here are 800,000 to 1,000,000 distinct CDR3 sequences, more than 15% observed once, and the top ten hold about 6%. The sequencing sample was made of blood, either unsorted or a sorted T cell fraction (not recorded which). The receptors shown here come from a human donor who was either an allogeneic HSCT recipient or a stem cell or donor lymphocyte infusion donor (not recorded which). It is not recorded whose cells these are; they may come from a transplant donor.

This clonotype was detected only a few times. The gene calls are TRBV18 and TRBJ2-7; D possibly corresponds to TRBD1 (5 bases). Trimming took off 3 bases at V and 3 bases at J, with 12 bases between the two ends. There are 14 residues in the CDR3. Germline CDR1 is KGHSH and CDR2 is LQKENI. The CDR3 DNA sequence: TGTGCCAGCTCACCGGGAAGTCAGGGCTACGAGCAGTACTTC. Protein sequence: CASSPGSQGYEQYF.

This chain joins TRBV4-3 and TRBJ1-3, with no clear D. The CDR3 consists of 16 residues. The V and J ends lost 0 bases and 1 base respectively, with 10 bases between them. Germline V lookup: CDR1 LGHNA, CDR2 YSLEER. In nucleotides, the CDR3 is TGCGCCAGCAGCCAAGACCGGCGAACATCTGGAAACACCATATATTTT. This codes for CASSQDRRTSGNTIYF.